One sample yielded the 31 T cell receptor beta chains listed below, sequenced in a study of response to subunit inactivated influenza vaccine. TCRdb redid the calling of the RT-PCR reads with MiXCR, one entry per CDR3 protein. Counted here are about 520,000 distinct CDR3 sequences, about 25% occurring once; the ten biggest clones make up under 2.5%. The sequences come from CD4+ T cells sorted from PBMCs, collected more than 4 days after vaccination. Source of these receptors: a man in his forties or fifties who received an inactivated influenza vaccine.

V usage is TRBV6-1 and J usage is TRBJ2-1, with 7 bases identical to TRBD2. The CDR3 is 14 residues long. The V gene end was trimmed by 8 bases and the J gene end by 4 bases; junction bases not matched to a gene: 8. Germline V gene lookup returns CDR1 MNHNS and CDR2 SASEGT. CDR3 sequence: CASLGLAAYNEQFF. CDR3 coding DNA: TGTGCCAGCCTGGGGCTAGCGGCTTACAATGAGCAGTTCTTC.

This clonotype has only a few counts. The V call is TRBV29-1, the J call TRBJ2-7; no clear D. Trimming stripped 0 bases from V and 5 bases from J, with 8 bases between. The CDR3 is 12 amino acids. Per germline, CDR1 SQVTM and CDR2 ANQGSEA. The CDR3 DNA sequence: TGCAGCGTTGAAGATTTAGGTAACGAGCAGTACTTC. Translation gives CSVEDLGNEQYF.

This clonotype was observed a handful of times. The chain uses TRBV5-5 and TRBJ1-4; 8 nucleotides agree with TRBD1. CDR1 and CDR2 (germline): SGHKS, YYEKEE (reference sequence). The J segment lost 5 bases and the V segment lost 5 bases, leaving 2 bases of the junction unmatched. The length of the CDR3 is 13 residues. This CDR3 reads CASRRDRNEKLFF. CDR3 nucleotides: TGTGCCAGCAGAAGGGACAGGAATGAAAAACTGTTTTTT.

A word on this clonotype: No conserved phenylalanine or tryptophan ends this CDR3, so it is likely a read error. The V call is TRBV3-1, the J call TRBJ1-3; tentative D call: TRBD1 (5 bases). Germline lookup yields CDR1 LGHDT and CDR2 YNNKEL (reference sequence). The CDR3 sequence is 15 residues long. V lost 4 bases and J 0 bases, leaving 10 bases between the germline ends. CDR3 nucleotide sequence: TGTGCCAGCAGCCCGACAGCTATCTCTGGAAACACCATATATTTA. Protein: CASSPTAISGNTIYL.

This clonotype has more than one count but fewer than ten. The chain couples TRBV4-3 to TRBJ2-7; D gene unclear. The germline V gene has CDR1 LGHNA and CDR2 YSLEER. V was shortened by 0 bases and J by 6 bases, with 12 bases between the two germline ends. The CDR3 is made up of 14 amino acids. The chain's CDR3 is CASSQDHSPGEQYF. CDR3 coding DNA: TGCGCCAGCAGCCAAGACCATTCCCCCGGCGAGCAGTACTTC.

This clonotype was observed a few times. The chain couples TRBV20-1 to TRBJ2-2; 7 bases are shared with TRBD1. V was pared by 0 bases and J by 1 base, with 5 bases of the junction left unmatched. Per the germline V gene, CDR1 is DFQATT and CDR2 is SNEGSKA (reference sequence). This CDR3 has 16 amino acids. The DNA of the CDR3 is TGCAGTGCTAGAGATCTAGGACAGGAGAACACCGGGGAGCTGTTTTTT. It encodes CSARDLGQENTGELFF.

This clonotype was observed a few times. The chain combines TRBV7-3 with TRBJ2-1; D is possibly TRBD2 (6 bases). The V end was cut by 1 base, the J end by 10 bases, with 17 bases between. The CDR3 has 15 residues. Germline values: CDR1 SGHTA, CDR2 FQGTGA. The CDR3, as DNA: TGTGCCAGCAGCTTAAGGCCCGCTAGCGCACGGGAGCAGTTCTTC. As protein: CASSLRPASAREQFF.

This clonotype has a handful of counts. This chain connects TRBV18 to TRBJ2-7; tentatively, D is TRBD1 (5 bases). The CDR3 extends over 13 amino acids. Germline V lookup: CDR1 KGHSH, CDR2 LQKENI. V dropped 2 bases and J dropped 6 bases, with 11 bases sitting between them. The CDR3 spells CASSPSRVGEQYF. CDR3 DNA sequence: TGTGCCAGCTCACCATCCAGGGTGGGCGAGCAGTACTTC.

This clonotype was observed at least ten times. V and J are TRBV7-2 and TRBJ2-2, with D possibly being TRBD2 (7 bases). Germline assignment: CDR1 SGHTA and CDR2 FQGNSA. The CDR3 consists of 14 residues. The germline V and J ends were trimmed by 8 bases and 3 bases, with 13 bases remaining between them. The CDR3: CASGGGMYTGELFF. The CDR3 bases are TGTGCCAGCGGGGGGGGCATGTACACCGGGGAGCTGTTTTTT.

This chain connects TRBV2 to TRBJ2-7; tentative D call: TRBD2 (6 bases). Trimming removed 6 bases from V and 2 bases from J, with 11 bases in between. The CDR3 consists of 13 residues. CDR1 is SNHLY, CDR2 FYNNEI, per germline. The CDR3 reads CASSPGEAYEQYF. The CDR3 DNA reads as TGTGCCAGCAGCCCGGGGGAGGCCTACGAGCAGTACTTC.

The chain recombines TRBV24-1 with TRBJ1-5; D is undetermined. This CDR3 is 14 amino acids long. Per the germline V gene, CDR1 is KGHDR and CDR2 is SFDVKD. Trimming pared 7 bases from V and 2 bases from J, leaving 11 bases between. Here the CDR3 DNA reads TGTGCCACCAGAAGGGCGGGCCGCAATCAGCCCCAGCATTTT. It yields the protein CATRRAGRNQPQHF.

CDR3 residues: CSARPANGAETQYF. CDR3 nucleotides: TGCAGTGCTAGACCAGCAAATGGGGCAGAGACCCAGTACTTC. V gene TRBV20-1 combines with J gene TRBJ2-5; D might be TRBD1 (5 bases). The CDR3 contains 14 residues. Trimming removed 2 bases at V and 4 bases at J, with 14 bases between. Germline CDR1 DFQATT, CDR2 SNEGSKA (reference sequence).

The rearrangement joins TRBV7-9 to TRBJ1-1, with a tentative D call TRBD1 (6 bases). The CDR3 length is 13 residues. Per the germline V gene, CDR1 is SEHNR and CDR2 is FQNEAQ (reference sequence). Trimming removed 6 bases at V and 5 bases at J, with 13 bases between. The DNA of the CDR3 is TGTGCCAGCAGTTCCAGGGGCCGGACTGAAGCTTTCTTT. The encoded protein is CASSSRGRTEAFF.

The chain links TRBV11-2 to TRBJ2-1; D may correspond to TRBD1 or TRBD2 (6 bases each). The CDR3 is 16 amino acids. CDR1 and CDR2 from the germline V gene are SGHAT and FQNNGV. V was shortened by 7 bases and J by 2 bases, with 18 bases between the two germline ends. CDR3 nucleotides: TGTGCCAGCACCACAGGGAGGTTTAGCCCCTACAATGAGCAGTTCTTC. Its translation is CASTTGRFSPYNEQFF. The whole variable domain, remainder taken from reference TRBV11-2 and TRBJ2-1, is EAGVAQSPRYKIIEKRQSVAFWCNPISGHATLYWYQQILGQGPKLLIQFQNNGVVDDSQLPKDRFSAERLKGVDSTLKIQPAKLEDSAVYLCASTTGRFSPYNEQFFGPGTRLTVL.

This chain connects TRBV6-2 or TRBV6-3 to TRBJ1-2, with 8 nucleotides matching TRBD1. The length of the CDR3 is 14 residues. Trimming cost V 6 bases and J 3 bases; bases outside gene matches: 6. From germline, CDR1 is MNHEY and CDR2 SVGEGT. The CDR3 nucleotides are TGTGCCAGCAGCCAAAGGACAGGGTACTATGGCTACACCTTC. Residues: CASSQRTGYYGYTF.

This chain links TRBV7-2 with TRBJ2-7; 7 bases are a match to TRBD2. Germline V gives CDR1 SGHTA, CDR2 FQGNSA. Germline trimming cut 5 bases from V and 2 bases from J; bases unmatched to any gene: 9. The CDR3 runs 15 residues. The CDR3 DNA sequence: TGTGCCAGCAGCCCGGGGGGACGGACGCCCTACGAGCAGTACTTC. Its protein product is CASSPGGRTPYEQYF. Filled out from reference TRBV7-2 and TRBJ2-7, the complete variable domain reads GAGVSQSPSNKVTEKGKDVELRCDPISGHTALYWYRQSLGQGLEFLIYFQGNSAPDKSGLPSDRFSAERTGGSVSTLTIQRTQQEDSAVYLCASSPGGRTPYEQYFGPGTRLTVT.

The chain is built from TRBV20-1 and TRBJ1-5; D gene uncertain. The CDR3 has 13 amino acids. Germline assignment: CDR1 DFQATT and CDR2 SNEGSKA (reference sequence). The germline V and J ends were trimmed by 6 bases and 4 bases, with 13 bases remaining between them. As DNA, the CDR3 is TGCAGTGCGACGACCCCGGGAAATCAGCCCCAGCATTTT. This sequence encodes CSATTPGNQPQHF.

This clonotype turned up a few times. The V and J genes are TRBV29-1 and TRBJ2-5; no firm D call. Trimming left V 4 bases short and J 4 bases short, with 7 bases between. Germline lookup yields CDR1 SQVTM and CDR2 ANQGSEA. This CDR3 has 11 amino acids. The CDR3 spells CSVGWGETQYF. The CDR3 nucleotides read TGCAGCGTTGGTTGGGGAGAGACCCAGTACTTC.

This clonotype was seen more than once but under ten times. This chain connects TRBV4-3 to TRBJ2-2, with D possibly TRBD1 on 6 matching bases. V lost 3 bases to trimming and J lost 0 bases, with 11 bases between them. Looked up from germline, CDR1 is LGHNA and CDR2 is YSLEER. This CDR3 is 16 amino acids long. The CDR3 coding sequence is TGCGCCAGCAGCCAGGCCGGGACAACGAACACCGGGGAGCTGTTTTTT. It yields the protein CASSQAGTTNTGELFF.

This clonotype was seen a handful of times. The chain links TRBV7-9 to TRBJ2-7; no clear D. Trimming pared 1 base from V and 4 bases from J, leaving 8 bases between. The CDR3 sequence is 13 residues long. Germline CDR1 reads SEHNR; CDR2 reads FQNEAQ (reference sequence). The CDR3 DNA is TGTGCCAGCAGCTTAGGAACAACATACGAGCAGTACTTC. Amino acid sequence: CASSLGTTYEQYF.

The CDR3 DNA follows: TGTGCCAGCAGTCCCCGGGACACGGCTTACTCTGGGGCCAACGTCCTGACTTTC. Its translation: CASSPRDTAYSGANVLTF. This chain joins TRBV6-2 or TRBV6-3 and TRBJ2-6, with D maybe TRBD1 (6 bases). Deletions cut 5 bases from V and 0 bases from J, with 17 bases between. The germline CDR1 and CDR2 sequences are MNHEY and SVGEGT. CDR3 length equals 18 residues.

Ten or more counts support this clonotype. This chain connects TRBV29-1 to TRBJ2-1; D is tentatively TRBD1 or TRBD2 (6 bases each). The germline V gene encodes CDR1 SQVTM and CDR2 ANQGSEA. Trimming cost V 5 bases and J 1 base, with 18 bases left between them. The CDR3 totals 16 residues. DNA of the CDR3: TGCAGCGTTAAAGGGGGGCTAGTGGTTTCCTACAATGAGCAGTTCTTC. Translating it yields CSVKGGLVVSYNEQFF.

This clonotype has only a few counts. V gene TRBV28 combines with J gene TRBJ1-4; D possibly corresponds to TRBD1 (6 bases). V lost 2 bases, J lost 14 bases, and 18 bases lay in between. The CDR3 extends over 14 amino acids. Germline loops: CDR1 MDHEN, CDR2 SYDVKM. This chain's CDR3 is CASSLATGRGRLFF. DNA of the CDR3: TGTGCCAGCAGTTTAGCGACAGGCCGAGGAAGGCTGTTTTTT.

This chain joins TRBV28 and TRBJ1-6; D perhaps matches TRBD1 (5 bases). The V end was cut by 9 bases, the J end by 1 base, with 16 bases between. The germline gives CDR1 MDHEN, CDR2 SYDVKM. The CDR3 contains 16 residues. The CDR3: CASRDGGWSYNSPLHF. In nucleotides, the CDR3 is TGTGCCAGTCGGGACGGTGGGTGGTCCTATAATTCACCCCTCCACTTT.

This clonotype was found a few times. V usage is TRBV9 and J usage is TRBJ2-5; the match to TRBD2 covers 14 bases. This CDR3 contains 15 residues. The germline V gene has CDR1 SGDLS and CDR2 YYNGEE. Trimming took 4 bases from V and 6 from J; bases not matched to a gene: 5. This CDR3 reads CASSPGTSGSKTQYF. The CDR3 bases are TGTGCCAGCAGCCCGGGGACTAGCGGGAGTAAGACCCAGTACTTC.

This clonotype was seen only a few times. The J gene is TRBJ1-2, the V gene TRBV4-3; D is unclear. The CDR3 loop spans 15 amino acids. V lost 0 bases to trimming and J lost 4 bases, with 12 bases between them. Germline V CDR1 and CDR2: LGHNA, YSLEER. The chain's CDR3 is CASSQDKAVTYGYTF. CDR3 in DNA: TGCGCCAGCAGCCAAGATAAGGCAGTTACCTATGGCTACACCTTC.

This chain links TRBV6-1 with TRBJ2-7; tentative D call: TRBD2 (6 bases). Trimming pared 3 bases from V and 3 bases from J, leaving 15 bases between. The CDR3 extends over 15 amino acids. CDR1 and CDR2 (germline): MNHNS, SASEGT. CDR3 DNA sequence: TGTGCCAGCAGTGATCGGGGGAACTCGCTCTACGAGCAGTACTTC. It translates to CASSDRGNSLYEQYF.

This clonotype was seen only a few times. This chain connects TRBV27 to TRBJ2-7; D call uncertain. The V gene's germline CDR1 is MNHEY and CDR2 SMNVEV (reference sequence). There are 13 residues in the CDR3. Trimming took off 3 bases at V and 0 bases at J, with 6 bases between the two ends. Here the CDR3 reads CASSFLASYEQYF. Here the CDR3 DNA reads TGTGCCAGCAGTTTCCTGGCCTCCTACGAGCAGTACTTC.

In its sample, this clonotype was seen a few times. The rearrangement joins TRBV6-9 to TRBJ2-1; D gene ambiguous. In germline, CDR1 is MNHGY, CDR2 SVAAGI. The CDR3 runs 15 residues. The ends were cut back, 6 bases at V and 5 bases at J, with 17 bases in the middle. The DNA of the CDR3 is TGTGCCAGCAGAACTGCCCGCGAGTCGAACAATGAGCAGTTCTTC. It encodes CASRTARESNNEQFF.

The chain joins TRBV20-1 to TRBJ2-3; possibly TRBD1 for D (5 bases). The CDR3 length is 14 residues. With 3 bases removed from V and 1 base from J, the gap between germline ends came to 11 bases. Germline values: CDR1 DFQATT, CDR2 SNEGSKA (reference sequence). The CDR3 DNA is TGCAGTGCTAGGGGAAGACAGCGCACAGATACGCAGTATTTT. Translating it yields CSARGRQRTDTQYF.

The chain is built from TRBV7-8 and TRBJ2-3; TRBD1 matches at 8 bases. The V segment lost 6 bases and the J segment 0 bases; nucleotides outside the gene matches: 8. The CDR3 extends over 16 amino acids. Looked up from germline, CDR1 is SGHVS and CDR2 is FQNEAQ. The CDR3 DNA sequence: TGTGCCAGCAGACCCCGAAGGACAGGGAGCACAGATACGCAGTATTTT. Amino acid sequence: CASRPRRTGSTDTQYF. The full variable domain, with the rest looked up from reference TRBV7-8 and TRBJ2-3, is GAGVSQSPRYKVAKRGQDVALRCDPISGHVSLFWYQQALGQGPEFLTYFQNEAQLDKSGLPSDRFFAERPEGSVSTLKIQRTQQEDSAVYLCASRPRRTGSTDTQYFGPGTRLTVL.